This T cell receptor beta chain originates from a study of hypomethylating agent response in myelodysplastic syndrome. Study outcomes and limitations: The cohort was small, with only 11 patients analyzed.

TCRdb's table, derived via immunoSEQ multiplex PCR, lists solely in-frame clones and lacks some. The sample records around 4,000 clones, around 86% being singletons. The CDR3 extends over 16 amino acids. V lost 2 bases to trimming and J lost 6 bases; unmatched junction nucleotides: 14. In germline, CDR1 is SGDLS, CDR2 YYNGEE. With regard to this clone: Its antigen remains unidentified.

The source is a human donor with myelodysplastic syndrome. The rearrangement uses TRBV9 and TRBJ2-7; 7 bases are a match to TRBD1. This specimen consisted of bone marrow, obtained before or after starting hypomethylating agent treatment for myelodysplastic syndrome (not recorded which). The CDR3 loop is CASSVTATGSPSEQYF. CDR3 DNA: TGTGCCAGCAGCGTGACCGCGACAGGGAGCCCTAGCGAGCAGTACTTC.